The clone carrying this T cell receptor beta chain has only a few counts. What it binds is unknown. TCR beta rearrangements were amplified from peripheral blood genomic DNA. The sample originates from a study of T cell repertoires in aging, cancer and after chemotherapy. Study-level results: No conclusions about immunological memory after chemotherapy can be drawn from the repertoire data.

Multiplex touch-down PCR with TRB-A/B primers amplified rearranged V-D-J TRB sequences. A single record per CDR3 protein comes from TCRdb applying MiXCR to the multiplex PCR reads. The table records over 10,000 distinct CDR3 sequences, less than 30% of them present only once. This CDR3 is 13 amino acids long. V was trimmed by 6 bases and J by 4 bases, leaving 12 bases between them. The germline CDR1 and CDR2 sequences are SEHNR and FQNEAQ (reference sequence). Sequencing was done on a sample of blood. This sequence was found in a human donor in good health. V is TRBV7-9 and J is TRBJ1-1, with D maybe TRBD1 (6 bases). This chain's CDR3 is CASSPTGTTEAFF. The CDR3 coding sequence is TGTGCCAGCAGTCCAACAGGGACCACTGAAGCTTTCTTT.